This passage covers 5 T cell receptor beta chains from one sample sequenced in a study of CD8 T cells in Susac syndrome. When the RNA was reverse transcribed, random hexamers were used with an input of about 0.5 to 1 ug. TCRdb analysed the immunoSEQ multiplex PCR reads with MiXCR anew, one entry per CDR3 protein. The data contain approximately 54,000 distinct CDR3 sequences, 85% to 95% of them singletons. Sample: CD8+ T cells from PBMCs. The receptors derive from a human donor with Susac syndrome.

This rearrangement joins TRBV25-1 to TRBJ2-5; weak D call: TRBD2 (6 bases). V shed 2 bases and J shed 2 bases, with 12 bases lying between them. The CDR3 sequence is 15 residues long. Germline V CDR1 and CDR2: MGHDK, SYGVNS. CDR3 protein: CASSEISAGQETQYF. CDR3 in DNA: TGTGCCAGCAGTGAAATCAGCGCGGGACAAGAGACCCAGTACTTC.

V gene TRBV24-1 combines with J gene TRBJ1-1, with D possibly TRBD1 on 5 matching bases. Trimming took 1 base from V and 0 from J, leaving 11 bases between them. This CDR3 has 16 residues. Per germline, CDR1 KGHDR and CDR2 SFDVKD. The CDR3 loop is CATSDLQAGVNTEAFF. CDR3 sequence (DNA): TGTGCCACCAGTGATTTACAGGCGGGGGTGAACACTGAAGCTTTCTTT.

This chain connects TRBV27 to TRBJ2-1; 10 nucleotides match TRBD2. The V gene end was trimmed by 7 bases and the J gene end by 4 bases; junction bases not matched to a gene: 4. The CDR3 sequence is 14 residues long. CDR1 and CDR2 (germline): MNHEY, SMNVEV (reference sequence). The CDR3, as DNA: TGTGCCAGCACTGGACTAGCGGATTACAATGAGCAGTTCTTC. This gives the protein CASTGLADYNEQFF.

The chain couples TRBV7-9 to TRBJ2-2, with a possible D match to TRBD2 (6 bases). The germline gives CDR1 SEHNR, CDR2 FQNEAQ (reference sequence). The CDR3 loop spans 15 amino acids. Deletions cut 7 bases from V and 0 bases from J, with 12 bases between. As DNA, the CDR3 is TGTGCCAGCAAACCAGCGGGCACGAACACCGGGGAGCTGTTTTTT. Amino acid sequence: CASKPAGTNTGELFF.

The chain is built from TRBV5-4 and TRBJ1-3, with D perhaps matching TRBD1 (5 bases). The CDR3 covers 14 residues. V was shortened by 6 bases and J by 0 bases, with 10 bases between the two germline ends. In germline, CDR1 is SGHNT, CDR2 YYREEE (reference sequence). This CDR3 reads CASTQGDSGNTIYF. DNA of the CDR3: TGTGCCAGCACCCAGGGAGACTCTGGAAACACCATATATTTT. Filled out from reference TRBV5-4 and TRBJ1-3, the complete variable domain reads ETGVTQSPTHLIKTRGQQVTLRCSSQSGHNTVSWYQQALGQGPQFIFQYYREEENGRGNFPPRFSGLQFPNYSSELNVNALELDDSALYLCASTQGDSGNTIYFGEGSWLTVV.